The sequence of this T cell receptor beta chain was determined in a study of T-cell reconstitution after alpha-beta-depleted transplantation in children. General study points: Newly made T cells mostly supplied T-cell counts and diversity one year after transplant. Two months or so post-transplant, alpha-beta T cells reportedly derived from several hundred expanded graft clones.

Only a few counts were recorded for this clonotype. Antigen unknown. Unique molecular identifiers were incorporated during preparation of the TCRbeta library. TCRdb reprocessed the PCR reads via MiXCR and lists one record per CDR3 protein. The sample includes about 980,000 distinct CDR3 sequences, 25% to 30% of them seen just once. Germline lookup yields CDR1 DFQATT and CDR2 SNEGSKA (reference sequence). This CDR3 is 13 amino acids long. Trimming took 2 bases from V and 7 from J, leaving 14 bases between them. The sample here was PBMCs, mostly from graft donor cells, taken 360 days after TCRalphabeta/CD19-depleted stem cell transplant. The V and J genes are TRBV20-1 and TRBJ1-1; no clear D. The sequence derives from a boy in the first two years of life who had a stem cell transplant for SCID, so the T cells may come from the graft donor. This CDR3 reads CSARPIDGYEAFF. CDR3 DNA sequence: TGCAGTGCTAGACCAATCGACGGGTATGAAGCTTTCTTT.